This entry features one T cell receptor beta chain sequence. The record originates from a study of T cell repertoires in cytomegalovirus infection. Trimming left V 4 bases short and J 3 bases short, with 15 bases between. Germline CDR1 SQVTM, CDR2 ANQGSEA. The CDR3 consists of 14 residues. TCRdb called the reads again in MiXCR, with one record for every CDR3 protein. The sample has 450,000 to 600,000 distinct CDR3 sequences; approximately 10% are singletons. Sequenced: PBMCs. The receptor was derived from a human donor in good health (CMV status not recorded). Some clones in this sample may be carry-over from other donors' samples. The chain employs TRBV29-1 and TRBJ1-2; D possibly corresponds to TRBD1 (5 bases). The DNA of the CDR3 is TGCAGCGTTGGGGCAGGGCTTTTCGACTATGGCTACACCTTC. It yields the protein CSVGAGLFDYGYTF.